Listed below are T cell receptor beta chains from one sample, sequenced in a study of OX40 agonist ivuxolimab in advanced cancers. The data were produced by immunoSEQ multiplex PCR, yet TCRdb's version contains in-frame clones alone and is incomplete. This sample has 68,000 or so clones, with approximately 89% found just once. The input for sequencing was CD4+ or CD8+ T cells sorted from blood, taken in a trial of the OX40 agonist ivuxolimab. These receptors were collected from an adult with an advanced solid tumor such as melanoma, head and neck, liver or kidney cancer. The CDR3 runs from the conserved cysteine through the conserved F or W. Fields, in order: V gene, clone size, J gene, D gene, CDR3 protein, CDR3 DNA. D genes are given only for firm matches. The size of a clone is reported for some rows only, either as once, few or many, or as a class for expanded clones.

v_call: TRBV6-5
clone_size: NA
j_call: TRBJ2-4
d_call: TRBD1
cdr3_aa: CASSEGAIQYF
cdr3_nt: TGTGCCAGCAGTGAGGGGGCCATTCAGTACTTC

v_call: TRBV11-3
clone_size: NA
j_call: TRBJ2-3
d_call: TRBD1
cdr3_aa: CASSMGQGQDTQYF
cdr3_nt: TGTGCCAGCAGCATGGGACAGGGACAAGATACGCAGTATTTT

v_call: TRBV18
clone_size: NA
j_call: TRBJ2-3
d_call: TRBD2
cdr3_aa: CASSPPGLAGGTDTQYF
cdr3_nt: TGTGCCAGCTCACCACCGGGACTAGCGGGGGGCACAGATACGCAGTATTTT

v_call: TRBV19
clone_size: NA
j_call: TRBJ2-1
d_call: NA
cdr3_aa: CASSMTGNNEQFF
cdr3_nt: TGTGCCAGTAGTATGACGGGGAACAATGAGCAGTTCTTC

v_call: TRBV25-1
clone_size: NA
j_call: TRBJ1-6
d_call: NA
cdr3_aa: CASSRGSHSPLHF
cdr3_nt: TGTGCCAGCAGTCGGGGAAGCCATTCACCCCTCCACTTT

v_call: TRBV4-2
clone_size: few
j_call: TRBJ1-6
d_call: TRBD1
cdr3_aa: CASSQDLAGTGNSPLHF
cdr3_nt: TGTGCCAGCAGCCAAGATCTAGCCGGGACAGGGAATTCACCCCTCCACTTT

v_call: TRBV6-5
clone_size: NA
j_call: TRBJ1-3
d_call: NA
cdr3_aa: CASSYGWAAGNTIYF
cdr3_nt: TGTGCCAGCAGTTACGGGTGGGCCGCTGGAAACACCATATATTTT

v_call: TRBV7-9
clone_size: few
j_call: TRBJ1-5
d_call: TRBD1
cdr3_aa: CASSRDRVGNQPQHF
cdr3_nt: TGTGCCAGCAGCCGAGACAGGGTGGGCAATCAGCCCCAGCATTTT

v_call: TRBV16
clone_size: NA
j_call: TRBJ1-5
d_call: NA
cdr3_aa: CASSQSPISNQPQHF
cdr3_nt: TGTGCCAGCAGCCAATCACCGATTAGCAATCAGCCCCAGCATTTT

v_call: TRBV9
clone_size: NA
j_call: TRBJ2-7
d_call: TRBD1
cdr3_aa: CASSPHGQGGSYEQYF
cdr3_nt: TGTGCCAGCAGCCCCCACGGACAGGGGGGATCGTACGAGCAGTACTTC

v_call: TRBV9
clone_size: NA
j_call: TRBJ2-1
d_call: NA
cdr3_aa: CASSVGGDFNEQFF
cdr3_nt: TGTGCCAGCAGCGTAGGGGGAGATTTCAATGAGCAGTTCTTC

v_call: TRBV19
clone_size: NA
j_call: TRBJ1-3
d_call: TRBD1
cdr3_aa: CASSMGTAPGNTIYF
cdr3_nt: TGTGCCAGTAGTATGGGGACAGCCCCTGGAAACACCATATATTTT

v_call: TRBV5-1
clone_size: NA
j_call: TRBJ1-4
d_call: TRBD1
cdr3_aa: CASSRDRANEKLFF
cdr3_nt: TGCGCCAGCAGCCGGGACAGAGCTAATGAAAAACTGTTTTTT

v_call: TRBV19
clone_size: NA
j_call: TRBJ2-3
d_call: TRBD1
cdr3_aa: CASSIGWTGWADTQYF
cdr3_nt: TGTGCCAGTAGTATTGGTTGGACAGGGTGGGCAGATACGCAGTATTTT

v_call: TRBV6-9
clone_size: NA
j_call: TRBJ2-7
d_call: NA
cdr3_aa: CASGGSYTQYF
cdr3_nt: TGTGCCAGTGGGGGAAGTTACACGCAGTACTTC

v_call: TRBV5-1
clone_size: NA
j_call: TRBJ2-7
d_call: TRBD1
cdr3_aa: CASSLAGGISYEQYF
cdr3_nt: TGCGCCAGCAGCTTGGCAGGGGGCATCTCCTACGAGCAGTACTTC

v_call: TRBV15
clone_size: NA
j_call: TRBJ1-2
d_call: NA
cdr3_aa: CATSSTFYGYTF
cdr3_nt: TGTGCCACCAGCAGCACTTTTTATGGCTACACCTTC

v_call: TRBV5-1
clone_size: NA
j_call: TRBJ1-1
d_call: NA
cdr3_aa: CASSPGLYREKSEAFF
cdr3_nt: TGCGCCAGCAGCCCGGGGCTTTACAGGGAAAAGTCTGAAGCTTTCTTT

v_call: TRBV27
clone_size: once
j_call: TRBJ1-6
d_call: NA
cdr3_aa: CASRLGGNSPLHF
cdr3_nt: TGTGCCAGCAGACTGGGGGGGAATTCACCCCTCCACTTT

v_call: TRBV9
clone_size: NA
j_call: TRBJ1-3
d_call: TRBD1
cdr3_aa: CASSAASFDRGGNTIYF
cdr3_nt: TGTGCCAGCAGCGCCGCCTCATTCGACAGGGGTGGAAACACCATATATTTT

v_call: TRBV5-4
clone_size: NA
j_call: TRBJ2-5
d_call: NA
cdr3_aa: CASSLIKDQETQYF
cdr3_nt: TGTGCCAGCAGCTTGATCAAAGATCAAGAGACCCAGTACTTC

v_call: TRBV4-2
clone_size: NA
j_call: TRBJ2-5
d_call: TRBD2
cdr3_aa: CASSQEVLAGQETQYF
cdr3_nt: TGTGCCAGCAGCCAAGAAGTTCTAGCGGGGCAAGAGACCCAGTACTTC

v_call: TRBV29-1
clone_size: NA
j_call: TRBJ1-1
d_call: TRBD1
cdr3_aa: CSVVLTGQGFTEAFF
cdr3_nt: TGCAGCGTTGTTCTCACGGGACAGGGGTTCACTGAAGCTTTCTTT

v_call: TRBV5-8
clone_size: NA
j_call: TRBJ1-2
d_call: NA
cdr3_aa: CASSRGGQGYGYTF
cdr3_nt: TGTGCCAGCAGCCGGGGGGGGCAAGGCTATGGCTACACCTTC

v_call: TRBV5-1
clone_size: NA
j_call: TRBJ2-1
d_call: TRBD2
cdr3_aa: CASSAGTSGYNEQFF
cdr3_nt: TGCGCCAGCAGCGCCGGGACTAGCGGTTACAATGAGCAGTTCTTC

v_call: TRBV28
clone_size: NA
j_call: TRBJ2-7
d_call: TRBD1
cdr3_aa: CASRSTTGSYEQYF
cdr3_nt: TGTGCCAGCAGATCAACGACAGGGTCCTACGAGCAGTACTTC

v_call: TRBV5-5
clone_size: few
j_call: TRBJ1-4
d_call: NA
cdr3_aa: CASSLLTNEKLFF
cdr3_nt: TGTGCCAGCAGCTTATTAACTAATGAAAAACTGTTTTTT

v_call: TRBV19
clone_size: NA
j_call: TRBJ2-3
d_call: NA
cdr3_aa: CASNELGTDTQYF
cdr3_nt: TGTGCCAGTAATGAACTTGGCACAGATACGCAGTATTTT

v_call: TRBV7-9
clone_size: NA
j_call: TRBJ1-2
d_call: NA
cdr3_aa: CASSVNSDYGYTF
cdr3_nt: TGTGCCAGCAGCGTCAACAGTGACTATGGCTACACCTTC

v_call: TRBV5-1
clone_size: once
j_call: TRBJ2-2
d_call: NA
cdr3_aa: CASSLVGQDTGELFF
cdr3_nt: TGCGCCAGCAGCTTGGTAGGGCAAGACACCGGGGAGCTGTTTTTT

v_call: TRBV7-8
clone_size: NA
j_call: TRBJ1-2
d_call: TRBD1
cdr3_aa: CASSLGQGRNGYTF
cdr3_nt: TGTGCCAGCAGCTTAGGACAGGGGAGAAATGGCTACACCTTC

v_call: TRBV10-3
clone_size: NA
j_call: TRBJ1-2
d_call: TRBD1
cdr3_aa: CAISRDSRGGYTF
cdr3_nt: TGTGCCATCAGTCGGGACAGTAGGGGTGGCTACACCTTC

v_call: TRBV18
clone_size: NA
j_call: TRBJ2-7
d_call: NA
cdr3_aa: CASSQGFDEQYF
cdr3_nt: TGTGCCAGCTCACAGGGTTTTGACGAGCAGTACTTC